These 2 T cell receptor beta chains were sequenced from one sample in a study of a mutant IDH1 vaccine in newly diagnosed glioma. No antigen has been identified for these receptors. As for time point: week 23, last vaccination. In every dose of vaccine, 300 ug of mutant IDH1 20-mer peptide was given alongside topical imiquimod. Clones were read by immunoSEQ multiplex PCR, and TCRdb kept only the in-frame ones, dropping some. This sample has roughly 19,000 clones, with more than 75% found just once. The sample here was PBMCs, taken from a glioma patient whose treatment included an IDH1 peptide vaccine. All receptors derive from a man aged 30 to 45 with glioma.

Written as DNA, the CDR3 is TGCGCCAGCAGCTTGGGAGGACAGACGAACACTGAAGCTTTCTTT. Amino acids: CASSLGGQTNTEAFF. The chain employs TRBV5-1 and TRBJ1-1; perhaps TRBD1 as D (6 bases). The germline CDR1 and CDR2 sequences are SGHRS and YFSETQ. The CDR3 covers 15 residues. V lost 0 bases and J lost 1, with 10 bases in between.

The chain combines TRBV5-1 with TRBJ1-1; tentative D call: TRBD1 (5 bases). The CDR3 covers 14 residues. Trimming shortened V by 3 bases and J by 1 base, and 10 bases separated the two germline ends. In germline, CDR1 is SGHRS, CDR2 YFSETQ. The CDR3, as DNA: TGCGCCAGCAGCTGGGACTGGGGGAACACTGAAGCTTTCTTT. Amino acids: CASSWDWGNTEAFF.